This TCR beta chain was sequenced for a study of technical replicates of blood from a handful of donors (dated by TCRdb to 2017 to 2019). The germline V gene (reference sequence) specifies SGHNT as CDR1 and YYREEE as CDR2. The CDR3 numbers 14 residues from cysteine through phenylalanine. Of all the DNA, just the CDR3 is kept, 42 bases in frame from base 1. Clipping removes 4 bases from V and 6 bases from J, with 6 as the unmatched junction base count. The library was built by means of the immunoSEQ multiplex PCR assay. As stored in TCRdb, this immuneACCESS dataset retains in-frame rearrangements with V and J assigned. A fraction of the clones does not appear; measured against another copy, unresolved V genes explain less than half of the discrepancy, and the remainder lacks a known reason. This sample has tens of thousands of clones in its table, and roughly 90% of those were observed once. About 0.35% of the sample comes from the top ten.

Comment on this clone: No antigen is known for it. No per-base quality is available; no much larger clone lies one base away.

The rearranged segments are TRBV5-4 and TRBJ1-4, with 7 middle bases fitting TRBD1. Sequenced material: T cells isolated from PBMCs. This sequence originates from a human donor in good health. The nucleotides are TGTGCCAGCAGCAGTCGACAGGGAGATGAAAAACTGTTTTTT. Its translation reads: CASSSRQGDEKLFF. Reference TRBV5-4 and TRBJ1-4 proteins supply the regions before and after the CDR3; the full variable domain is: ETGVTQSPTHLIKTRGQQVTLRCSSQSGHNTVSWYQQALGQGPQFIFQYYREEENGRGNFPPRFSGLQFPNYSSELNVNALELDDSALYLCASSSRQGDEKLFFGSGTQLSVL.